A single sample gave rise to the 24 T cell receptor beta chains below, sequenced in a study of T cells in localized non-small cell lung cancer. TCRdb's table, derived via immunoSEQ multiplex PCR, lists solely in-frame clones and lacks some. The sample contains 16,000 or so clones, about 89% of which appear only once. Sequenced here: peripheral blood, sampled before any cancer treatment. These receptors originate from an older male donor with stage II squamous cell lung carcinoma.

CDR3 sequence (DNA): TGTGCCACCTCTGGGGACGAGCAGTACTTC. Translation gives CATSGDEQYF. The chain joins TRBV25-1 to TRBJ2-7; D uncertain. This CDR3 is 10 amino acids long. The V gene's germline CDR1 is MGHDK and CDR2 SYGVNS. V dropped 10 bases and J dropped 5 bases, with 9 bases sitting between them.

The V gene is TRBV2, the J gene TRBJ2-1; the D call may be TRBD1 or TRBD2 (6 bases each). V lost 8 bases to trimming and J lost 4 bases, with 12 bases between them. This CDR3 is built from 13 residues. Germline assignment: CDR1 SNHLY and CDR2 FYNNEI. CDR3 region: CASGWGAYNEQFF. The CDR3 coding sequence is TGTGCCAGCGGTTGGGGGGCGTACAATGAGCAGTTCTTC. Full variable domain (remainder filled in from reference TRBV2 and TRBJ2-1): EPEVTQTPSHQVTQMGQEVILRCVPISNHLYFYWYRQILGQKVEFLVSFYNNEISEKSEIFDDQFSVERPDGSNFTLKIRSTKLEDSAMYFCASGWGAYNEQFFGPGTRLTVL.

This chain uses TRBV5-1 with TRBJ2-1; TRBD2 matches 14 bases. The CDR3 spans 19 residues. The V gene's germline CDR1 is SGHRS and CDR2 YFSETQ. V trimming: 5 bases; J trimming: 4 bases; junction bases outside the gene matches: 14. CDR3 loop: CASRLGLAGGHLLYNEQFF. As DNA, the CDR3 is TGCGCCAGCAGATTAGGACTAGCGGGAGGCCACCTACTTTACAATGAGCAGTTCTTC.

The V call is TRBV28, the J call TRBJ2-1; D is ambiguous. Trimming shortened V by 8 bases and J by 7 bases, and 9 bases separated the two germline ends. Germline CDR1 reads MDHEN; CDR2 reads SYDVKM. This CDR3 is 11 amino acids long. DNA of the CDR3: TGTGCCAGCCGTAGGTTGAATGAGCAGTTCTTC. Translated, it gives CASRRLNEQFF.

The chain carries TRBV27 and TRBJ1-2, with 8 positions matching TRBD1. Germline CDR1 is MNHEY and CDR2 is SMNVEV (reference sequence). J was trimmed by 4 bases and V by 6 bases; bases with no gene match: 7. The CDR3 totals 14 residues. The CDR3 region has the DNA TGTGCCAGCAGATCAGGGGGCAGGGCCTATGGCTACACCTTC. Its translation: CASRSGGRAYGYTF.

This clone occurred once. The CDR3 region is CAISESMLAGPRALAKNIQYF. CDR3 coding DNA: TGTGCCATCAGTGAGTCGATGCTAGCGGGCCCTAGGGCCCTAGCCAAAAACATTCAGTACTTC. V and J are TRBV10-3 and TRBJ2-4; 8 nucleotides match TRBD2. The germline gives CDR1 ENHRY, CDR2 SYGVKD. The CDR3 loop spans 21 amino acids. With 0 bases clipped from V and 0 bases from J, the junction kept 16 bases outside the gene matches.

This chain links TRBV19 with TRBJ1-1, with D tentatively TRBD1 (6 bases). The CDR3 totals 13 residues. V gave up 3 bases and J gave up 8 bases, with 13 bases separating them. Germline CDR1 and CDR2: LNHDA and SQIVND (reference sequence). The CDR3 DNA reads TGTGCCAGTAGTATGGGGGCACTAGCCGAAGCTTTCTTT. It is translated as CASSMGALAEAFF.

The chain recombines TRBV28 with TRBJ2-5, with 7 bases aligning to TRBD1. Trimming took 6 bases from V and 2 from J; bases not matched to a gene: 9. CDR1 and CDR2 from the germline V gene are MDHEN and SYDVKM. The CDR3 has 15 amino acids. The CDR3 bases are TGTGCCAGCAGCCCCCGCTCGGGACAGCAAGAGACCCAGTACTTC. Residues: CASSPRSGQQETQYF. The variable domain in full, with the rest retrieved from reference TRBV28 and TRBJ2-5, is DVKVTQSSRYLVKRTGEKVFLECVQDMDHENMFWYRQDPGLGLRLIYFSYDVKMKEKGDIPEGYSVSREKKERFSLILESASTNQTSMYLCASSPRSGQQETQYFGPGTRLLVL.

The rearrangement joins TRBV30 to TRBJ1-3, with D hard to call. The CDR3 covers 11 residues. Trimming removed 7 bases at V and 2 bases at J, with 6 bases between. Germline V gene sequence: CDR1 GTSNPN, CDR2 SVGIG (reference sequence). CDR3 loop: CAFHPGNTIYF. The CDR3 DNA reads TGTGCCTTCCATCCTGGAAACACCATATATTTT. Full variable domain (rest looked up from reference TRBV30 and TRBJ1-3): SQTIHQWPATLVQPVGSPLSLECTVEGTSNPNLYWYRQAAGRGLQLLFYSVGIGQISSEVPQNLSASRPQDRQFILSSKKLLLSDSGFYLCAFHPGNTIYFGEGSWLTVV.

The chain joins TRBV28 to TRBJ2-5; tentative D call: TRBD2 (5 bases). Germline V gene sequence: CDR1 MDHEN, CDR2 SYDVKM. CDR3 length: 14 amino acids. Trimming cost V 2 bases and J 4 bases, with 11 bases left between them. Here the CDR3 reads CASSLGIGIETQYF. The CDR3, as DNA: TGTGCCAGCAGTTTAGGAATCGGGATAGAGACCCAGTACTTC.

The chain carries TRBV30 and TRBJ2-1, with 8 bases lining up with TRBD2. Germline CDR1 GTSNPN, CDR2 SVGIG (reference sequence). V trimming: 2 bases; J trimming: 16 bases; junction bases outside the gene matches: 13. The CDR3 spans 13 residues. The CDR3 DNA is TGTGCCTGGAGTAGATCTTGGAGCGGGAGCGGATTCTTC. This codes for CAWSRSWSGSGFF.

The V call is TRBV9, the J call TRBJ2-1; no clear D. The CDR3 length is 13 residues. Germline assignment: CDR1 SGDLS and CDR2 YYNGEE. The V end lost 6 bases, the J end lost 6 bases, and 13 bases lay between the germline ends. CDR3: CASTPVVANEQFF. The CDR3 DNA reads as TGTGCCAGCACCCCCGTGGTGGCCAATGAGCAGTTCTTC.

This chain joins TRBV5-6 and TRBJ2-1; perhaps TRBD1 as D (5 bases). In germline, CDR1 is SGHDT, CDR2 YYEEEE. The CDR3 contains 13 residues. The V gene lost 0 bases and the J gene lost 7 bases, with 8 bases spanning the gap. In nucleotides, the CDR3 is TGTGCCAGCAGCTTGGGACAGAGAAATGAGCAGTTCTTC. Translating gives CASSLGQRNEQFF.

The rearrangement joins TRBV20-1 to TRBJ2-7, with TRBD2 as a possible D gene (5 bases). Trimming cost V 3 bases and J 5 bases, with 5 bases left between them. The CDR3 is 10 amino acids. Germline V gene lookup returns CDR1 DFQATT and CDR2 SNEGSKA (reference sequence). Here the CDR3 reads CSASGNEQYF. DNA of the CDR3: TGCAGTGCTAGCGGGAACGAGCAGTACTTC.

The genes are TRBV7-9 and TRBJ2-7, with D possibly TRBD1 on 5 matching bases. The V end was cut by 1 base, the J end by 2 bases, with 15 bases between. The CDR3 covers 16 residues. From germline, CDR1 is SEHNR and CDR2 FQNEAQ (reference sequence). CDR3 region: CASSLVPLRGTYEQYF. The CDR3 DNA sequence: TGTGCCAGCAGCTTAGTTCCACTAAGGGGCACCTACGAGCAGTACTTC.

This clone came up once. The conserved phenylalanine or tryptophan is not found at the CDR3 terminus, so this likely reflects a read error. The chain uses TRBV6-1 and TRBJ1-2, with D possibly TRBD1 on 5 matching bases. The CDR3 loop spans 18 amino acids. V lost 0 bases and J lost 8, with 25 bases in between. Germline lookup yields CDR1 MNHNS and CDR2 SASEGT. The CDR3 sequence is CASSEAGRSQVSVGGYTS. CDR3 sequence (DNA): TGTGCCAGCAGTGAAGCGGGACGCTCCCAGGTTTCGGTAGGAGGCTACACCTCC.

The CDR3 here is CASSSGQGGILLSSYNEQFF. The DNA for the CDR3 is TGTGCCAGTAGTTCGGGACAGGGAGGTATCTTACTTAGCTCCTACAATGAGCAGTTCTTC. This chain connects TRBV19 to TRBJ2-1, with 9 bases matching TRBD1. V lost 5 bases and J lost 0; bases outside the gene matches: 17. Germline CDR1 reads LNHDA; CDR2 reads SQIVND (reference sequence). This CDR3 has 20 amino acids.

This rearrangement joins TRBV27 to TRBJ1-1; TRBD1 agrees at 7 bases. The CDR3 spans 14 residues. Trimming at V came to 4 bases and at J to 2 bases, leaving 4 bases not matched to a gene. CDR1 MNHEY and CDR2 SMNVEV come from the germline V gene (reference sequence). In DNA form, the CDR3 reads TGTGCCAGCAGTTACAGGGGCAGTAACACTGAAGCTTTCTTT. Translation gives CASSYRGSNTEAFF.

This chain links TRBV14 with TRBJ1-1; no definite D call. CDR1 SGHDN and CDR2 FVKESK come from the germline V gene. This CDR3 spans 19 amino acids. As DNA, the CDR3 is TGTGCGGCCAACCCCAAGCGGGAAGGCGCCCAAGACCCGAACACTGAAGCTTTCTTT. It yields the protein CAANPKREGAQDPNTEAFF.

The rearrangement uses TRBV6-5 and TRBJ2-7; the match to TRBD2 covers 7 bases. The germline CDR1 and CDR2 sequences are MNHEY and SVGAGI. J lost 1 base, V lost 9 bases, and 6 bases had no gene match. CDR3 length: 13 amino acids. The DNA of the CDR3 is TGTGCCAGTATCGGGGACTATTCCTACGAGCAGTACTTC. Protein product: CASIGDYSYEQYF.

The gene calls are TRBV18 and TRBJ1-2; weak D call: TRBD1 (5 bases). The ends were cut back, 2 bases at V and 6 bases at J, with 7 bases in the middle. The CDR3 spans 12 residues. Germline CDR1 is KGHSH and CDR2 is LQKENI. The CDR3 nucleotides read TGTGCCAGCTCACCAGGGGCGGATGGCTACACCTTC. Amino acid sequence: CASSPGADGYTF.

CDR3 protein: CASSDLAGGAGELFF. The CDR3 DNA is TGCGCCAGCAGTGACTTAGCGGGAGGGGCCGGGGAGCTGTTTTTT. The chain has TRBV10-2 and TRBJ2-2; 11 bases are a match to TRBD2. The CDR3 length is 15 residues. CDR1 WSHSY and CDR2 SAAADI come from the germline V gene. V trimming: 3 bases; J trimming: 6 bases; junction bases outside the gene matches: 3.

V gene TRBV29-1 combines with J gene TRBJ1-5; D uncertain. The V and J ends lost 5 bases and 2 bases respectively, with 25 bases between them. This CDR3 is 18 amino acids long. The germline V gene has CDR1 SQVTM and CDR2 ANQGSEA. The CDR3 nucleotides are TGCAGCGTTTTAGCGGGGTCAGGCCCACCTATGGGCAATCAGCCCCAGCATTTT. Its translation is CSVLAGSGPPMGNQPQHF.

The rearrangement links TRBV11-2 to TRBJ2-3; perhaps TRBD1 as D (6 bases). V dropped 6 bases and J dropped 0 bases, with 10 bases sitting between them. This CDR3 has 14 residues. CDR1 and CDR2 (germline): SGHAT, FQNNGV. CDR3 sequence reads: CASRRTASTDTQYF. CDR3 DNA: TGTGCCAGCAGGCGGACAGCGAGCACAGATACGCAGTATTTT.